Reported below is one T cell receptor (beta chain). This specimen belongs to a study of cytomegalovirus exposure and HLA in healthy donors. The PCR contained 60 Vbeta and 13 Jbeta primers. Measured with immunoSEQ multiplex PCR; TCRdb has only the in-frame clones, and not every one. The sample has fewer than 140,000 clones; roughly 82% are singletons. The specimen was PBMCs. The receptor was derived from a man over 45 in good health and CMV-seronegative.

CDR3 sequence reads: CASSRDRVKETQYF. CDR3 in DNA: TGTGCCAGCAGCCGGGACAGGGTAAAAGAGACCCAGTACTTC. The V and J genes are TRBV6-5 and TRBJ2-5, with 9 bases identical to TRBD1. CDR1 and CDR2 (germline): MNHEY, SVGAGI. V lost 6 bases to trimming and J lost 3 bases; unmatched junction nucleotides: 5. This CDR3 has 14 amino acids.